Each of the 27 T cell receptor beta chains below was sequenced from the same sample in a study of CDR3 diversity in severe acne. TCRdb redid the calling of the PCR reads with MiXCR, one entry per CDR3 protein. The data show about 97,000 distinct CDR3 sequences, approximately 47% seen once. The specimen was blood. All receptors derive from a male donor with acne.

In this sample, this clonotype turned up a few times. The J gene is TRBJ1-2, the V gene TRBV6-5; 7 bases are a match to TRBD1. CDR1 is MNHEY and CDR2 is SVGAGI in the germline V gene. The CDR3 consists of 11 residues. Unmatched junction bases numbered 1, after V lost 8 bases and J lost 4 bases. CDR3 in amino acids: CASGTVYGYTF. CDR3 nucleotides: TGTGCCAGCGGGACAGTCTATGGCTACACCTTC.

This rearrangement joins TRBV20-1 to TRBJ1-4; 10 bases are a match to TRBD1. CDR3 size: 12 residues. Germline CDR1 is DFQATT and CDR2 is SNEGSKA (reference sequence). After removal of 3 bases from V and 10 bases from J, the junction contained 2 bases not matched to a gene. In DNA, the CDR3 is TGCAGTGCTAGCGACAGGGGGCGAAAACTGTTTTTT. Its protein is CSASDRGRKLFF.

The chain has TRBV19 and TRBJ2-3; D gene uncertain. Trimming removed 7 bases at V and 0 bases at J, with 8 bases between. Germline CDR1 and CDR2: LNHDA and SQIVND (reference sequence). The CDR3 runs 13 residues. The CDR3, as DNA: TGTGCCAGTAACGTGGGAAGCACAGATACGCAGTATTTT. Protein: CASNVGSTDTQYF.

This clonotype was recorded many times. The rearrangement uses TRBV7-6 and TRBJ2-7; 9 bases are shared with TRBD1. This CDR3 region has 13 residues. With 4 bases clipped from V and 6 bases from J, the junction kept 4 bases outside the gene matches. Germline V gene lookup returns CDR1 SGHVS and CDR2 FNYEAQ. The CDR3 region is CASSSDRGREQYF. CDR3 DNA sequence: TGTGCCAGCAGCTCGGACAGGGGCCGCGAGCAGTACTTC.

The chain employs TRBV7-9 and TRBJ1-4; D ambiguous. Per the germline V gene, CDR1 is SEHNR and CDR2 is FQNEAQ (reference sequence). Trimming removed 5 bases at V and 4 bases at J, with 11 bases between. CDR3 length: 14 residues. This chain's CDR3 is CASSTRTVNEKLFF. The CDR3 coding sequence is TGTGCCAGCAGCACCCGGACGGTTAATGAAAAACTGTTTTTT.

This chain links TRBV5-8 with TRBJ2-5; 11 bases line up with TRBD2. The CDR3 consists of 16 residues. The trim removed 0 bases at V and 5 bases at J, leaving 6 bases unmatched. Germline CDR1 reads SGHTS; CDR2 reads YDEGEE. The CDR3 spells CASSLVLAGVGETQYF. DNA of the CDR3: TGTGCCAGCAGCTTGGTACTAGCGGGAGTTGGGGAGACCCAGTACTTC.

This clonotype has just a few counts. This chain connects TRBV11-2 to TRBJ2-7; possibly TRBD1 or TRBD2 for D (5 bases each). The CDR3 consists of 14 residues. Germline CDR1 reads SGHAT; CDR2 reads FQNNGV. V lost 5 bases to trimming and J lost 0 bases, with 11 bases between them. The CDR3 loop reads CASSRDPTSYEQYF. The CDR3 nucleotides are TGTGCCAGCAGCCGGGACCCCACCTCCTACGAGCAGTACTTC.

This clonotype occurred many times. The chain is built from TRBV20-1 and TRBJ2-3; D call uncertain. CDR1 and CDR2 from the germline V gene are DFQATT and SNEGSKA (reference sequence). The CDR3 has 18 residues. Deletions cut 3 bases from V and 2 bases from J, with 24 bases between. Here the CDR3 DNA reads TGCAGTGCTAGTGACGGGCGAGGTGTTGCGCCCGACACAGATACGCAGTATTTT. This gives the protein CSASDGRGVAPDTDTQYF.

On this clonotype itself: A much larger clone differs from this one at a single base, so this may be a read error. The chain joins TRBV5-6 to TRBJ2-1, with D tentatively TRBD1 or TRBD2 (6 bases each). Germline-derived CDR1 and CDR2 are SGHDT and YYEEEE. The CDR3 has 15 residues. CDR3 coding DNA: TGTGCCAGCAGCTTGGACAGGGAGGCCTACAATGGGCAGTTCTTC. This encodes CASSLDREAYNGQFF.

Remarks on this clonotype: A much larger clone lies a single base off, so this may be a read error. Here the CDR3 DNA reads TGCGCCAGCAGCTGGGGGTCCGGTGACAATGGGCAGTTCTTC. Protein: CASSWGSGDNGQFF. The J gene is TRBJ2-1, the V gene TRBV5-1, with D perhaps matching TRBD1 or TRBD2 (5 bases each). Germline V CDR1 and CDR2: SGHRS, YFSETQ. The length of the CDR3 is 14 residues.

This clonotype has ten or more counts. The gene calls are TRBV19 and TRBJ1-5, with D possibly being TRBD1 (5 bases). CDR3 length: 13 amino acids. V dropped 5 bases and J dropped 4 bases, with 9 bases sitting between them. Germline V lookup: CDR1 LNHDA, CDR2 SQIVND (reference sequence). The CDR3 here is CASSSRVNQPQHF. DNA of the CDR3: TGTGCCAGTAGTTCCAGGGTGAATCAGCCCCAGCATTTT.

This clonotype was seen ten or more times. The chain joins TRBV9 to TRBJ2-5; D is unclear. V was trimmed by 0 bases and J by 3 bases, leaving 15 bases between them. There are 16 residues in the CDR3. Germline values: CDR1 SGDLS, CDR2 YYNGEE. CDR3 amino acids: CASSVGGTTQKETQYF. The CDR3 DNA reads as TGTGCCAGCAGCGTAGGTGGAACAACGCAAAAAGAGACCCAGTACTTC.

This clonotype occurred many times. CDR3 in amino acids: CASSEARGGVEKLFF. The CDR3 DNA sequence: TGTGCCAGCAGTGAAGCGCGTGGTGGAGTTGAAAAACTGTTTTTT. The chain carries TRBV6-1 and TRBJ1-4; no reliable D call. The germline V and J ends were trimmed by 0 bases and 7 bases, with 12 bases remaining between them. The V gene's germline CDR1 is MNHNS and CDR2 SASEGT. The CDR3 is 15 residues long.

This clonotype was detected a few times. The chain uses TRBV25-1 and TRBJ2-7; TRBD2 matches 9 bases. This CDR3 is 17 amino acids long. Trimming took 10 bases from V and 2 from J; bases not matched to a gene: 18. Looked up from germline, CDR1 is MGHDK and CDR2 is SYGVNS. CDR3 DNA: TGTGCCACCAGCACGGTTAGCGGGAGAGTCCAACCCTACGAGCAGTACTTC. Translated, it gives CATSTVSGRVQPYEQYF.

The chain links TRBV29-1 to TRBJ2-7, with 7 bases fitting TRBD2. V lost 7 bases and J lost 4; bases outside the gene matches: 10. Germline V gene lookup returns CDR1 SQVTM and CDR2 ANQGSEA. The CDR3 totals 13 residues. CDR3 sequence reads: CSARAGDRYEQYF. CDR3 bases: TGCAGCGCCAGGGCGGGGGACCGATACGAGCAGTACTTC.

The chain recombines TRBV5-8 with TRBJ1-1; the D gene is possibly TRBD1 (5 bases). CDR1 SGHTS and CDR2 YDEGEE come from the germline V gene. This CDR3 spans 15 amino acids. V lost 3 bases and J 5 bases, leaving 17 bases between the germline ends. The CDR3 sequence is CASSSGDGGGTEAFF. In DNA, the CDR3 is TGTGCCAGCAGCTCCGGGGACGGCGGGGGGACTGAAGCTTTCTTT.

This clonotype was observed a few times. The chain couples TRBV6-1 to TRBJ2-1; 7 nucleotides agree with TRBD2. The CDR3 is 14 amino acids. Trimming at V came to 0 bases and at J to 7 bases, leaving 3 bases not matched to a gene. Germline V gene data show CDR1 as MNHNS and CDR2 as SASEGT. CDR3 sequence reads: CASSEAGGPNEQFF. CDR3 DNA: TGTGCCAGCAGTGAAGCGGGAGGGCCGAATGAGCAGTTCTTC.

The rearrangement joins TRBV28 to TRBJ1-5, with TRBD1 matching 12 bases. Germline V lookup: CDR1 MDHEN, CDR2 SYDVKM. This CDR3 has 16 residues. The V and J ends lost 6 bases and 5 bases, in that order; junction bases with no gene match: 8. DNA of the CDR3: TGTGCCAGCAGGTCTTCCGGGACAGGGGGCTATCAGCCCCAGCATTTT. It is translated as CASRSSGTGGYQPQHF.

J is TRBJ1-4 and V is TRBV9, with 9 bases matching TRBD1. V lost 4 bases, J lost 0 bases, and 7 bases stayed unmatched. Germline lookup yields CDR1 SGDLS and CDR2 YYNGEE. CDR3 length: 17 residues. The CDR3 DNA follows: TGTGCCAGCAGCCAGAACAGGGGGCGTGCAACTAATGAAAAACTGTTTTTT. Amino acids: CASSQNRGRATNEKLFF.

The chain has TRBV25-1 and TRBJ2-7; TRBD2 matches 8 bases. The CDR3 extends over 16 amino acids. Trimming removed 4 bases from V and 5 bases from J; junction bases left unmatched: 13. Germline V gene sequence: CDR1 MGHDK, CDR2 SYGVNS. The CDR3 bases are TGTGCCAGCAGTGCTCCCGGTGGGACTAGTAACCACGAGCAGTACTTC. This codes for CASSAPGGTSNHEQYF.

The chain joins TRBV12-3 or TRBV12-4 to TRBJ2-7; 10 positions agree with TRBD2. This CDR3 spans 14 amino acids. The V and J ends lost 5 bases and 2 bases, in that order; junction bases with no gene match: 3. CDR3 protein: CASSRTSGTYEQYF. The CDR3 DNA reads as TGTGCCAGCAGTAGGACTAGCGGTACCTACGAGCAGTACTTC.

This clonotype has at least ten counts. The chain has TRBV2 and TRBJ1-4; D not resolved. There are 15 residues in the CDR3. Germline-derived CDR1 and CDR2 are SNHLY and FYNNEI. Trimming removed 5 bases from V and 7 bases from J, with 17 bases in between. CDR3 coding DNA: TGTGCCAGCAGTCCGGTGAGAGGGTTGGGTGAAAAACTGTTTTTT. Its protein is CASSPVRGLGEKLFF.

The rearrangement uses TRBV3-1 and TRBJ2-2; the D is unclear. The ends were cut back, 4 bases at V and 6 bases at J, with 6 bases in the middle. From germline, CDR1 is LGHDT and CDR2 YNNKEL (reference sequence). The CDR3 extends over 12 amino acids. The CDR3 DNA follows: TGTGCCAGCAGCCCCCGGGCCGGGGAGCTGTTTTTT. Amino acids: CASSPRAGELFF.

The chain uses TRBV15 and TRBJ2-7, with 9 bases fitting TRBD1. V shed 3 bases and J 5 bases; nucleotides not matched to a gene: 11. The CDR3 runs to 16 residues. CDR1 and CDR2 from the germline V gene are LNHNV and YYDKDF (reference sequence). The CDR3 is CATSRVLGTGYHEQYF. As DNA, the CDR3 is TGTGCCACCAGCAGGGTTCTCGGGACAGGGTACCACGAGCAGTACTTC. Looking up the rest from reference TRBV15 and TRBJ2-7 gives the full variable domain: DAMVIQNPRYQVTQFGKPVTLSCSQTLNHNVMYWYQQKSSQAPKLLFHYYDKDFNNEADTPDNFQSRRPNTSFCFLDIRSPGLGDTAMYLCATSRVLGTGYHEQYFGPGTRLTVT.

This clonotype appeared a single time. This chain joins TRBV7-3 and TRBJ2-6, with D maybe TRBD1 (6 bases). The CDR3 loop spans 15 amino acids. CDR1 and CDR2 (germline): SGHTA, FQGTGA. V lost 1 base to trimming and J lost 2 bases, with 6 bases between them. The CDR3 sequence: CASSLRGPGANVLTF. CDR3 bases: TGTGCCAGCAGCTTAAGGGGGCCTGGGGCCAACGTCCTGACTTTC.

This clonotype was observed at least ten times. The rearrangement joins TRBV10-3 to TRBJ1-5; D is unclear. Between the trimmed V and J ends, which lost 0 bases and 2 bases, there was a span of 8 bases. The germline gives CDR1 ENHRY, CDR2 SYGVKD. CDR3 size: 15 residues. The CDR3 protein is CAISESGLGNQPQHF. The CDR3 DNA is TGTGCCATCAGTGAGTCTGGGTTGGGCAATCAGCCCCAGCATTTT.

Here the CDR3 reads CASNCGQGPNSPLHF. In nucleotides, the CDR3 is TGTGCCAGCAACTGCGGACAGGGCCCGAATTCACCCCTCCACTTT. The V call is TRBV12-3 or TRBV12-4, the J call TRBJ1-6; 8 bases line up with TRBD1. J gave up 7 bases and V 7 bases, and 9 bases lay outside the gene matches. The CDR3 consists of 15 residues.